The present T cell receptor beta chain was sequenced within a study of blood T cell repertoires in COVID-19. Study overall: Some COVID-19 samples were acute and others convalescent; all came from the United States, Italy and Spain.

Only in-frame clones appear in the TCRdb table, and some are missing; sequencing was by immunoSEQ multiplex PCR. Found here are hundreds of thousands of clones, about 79% of them singletons; the top ten hold 3% to 4%. CDR1 is MNHEY, CDR2 SVGAGI, per germline. J was trimmed by 1 base and V by 0 bases; bases with no gene match: 6. This CDR3 region has 16 residues. The TCR originated in a woman in her sixties or seventies who had recovered from COVID-19. What was sequenced was PBMCs or T cells enriched from blood (not recorded which). The chain combines TRBV6-5 with TRBJ2-7, with 7 bases identical to TRBD1. The CDR3, as DNA: TGTGCCAGCAGTTACTCAACGGGACAGCAATCCTACGAGCAGTACTTC. It encodes CASSYSTGQQSYEQYF.